This T cell receptor beta chain came from a study of OX40 agonist ivuxolimab in advanced cancers. About the research overall: Intravenous ivuxolimab at 0.01 to 10 mg/kg was given to patients every 2 weeks.

Germline V gives CDR1 LGHNA, CDR2 YNFKEQ. V gave up 6 bases and J gave up 4 bases, with 16 bases separating them. The CDR3 is 14 residues long. This clone was picked up a small number of times. Sequenced by immunoSEQ multiplex PCR; TCRdb stores in-frame clones only, minus some. This table holds about 22,000 clones, 80% to 90% found once. The receptor was derived from an adult with an advanced solid tumor such as melanoma, head and neck, liver or kidney cancer. Source: CD4+ or CD8+ T cells sorted from blood, taken in a trial of the OX40 agonist ivuxolimab. V is TRBV4-2 and J is TRBJ2-7; the D call may be TRBD1 or TRBD2 (5 bases each). The CDR3 loop reads CASSPGTPTYEQYF. The CDR3 bases are TGTGCCAGCAGTCCCGGGACCCCGACGTACGAGCAGTACTTC.